Shown below are 14 T cell receptor beta chains from a single sample sequenced in a study of T-cell memory formation after mild COVID-19. TCRdb itself ran the 5' RACE reads through MiXCR, one entry per CDR3 protein. The data hold 450,000 or so distinct CDR3 sequences, with around a quarter observed a single time. Sequencing was carried out using PBMCs or a T cell subset sorted from them (not recorded which). Receptors originate from an adult woman who had mild COVID-19 (a few samples of this study predate the infection). Cell type and time point are not known.

The rearrangement joins TRBV20-1 to TRBJ1-1; D is uncertain. CDR1 and CDR2 from the germline V gene are DFQATT and SNEGSKA (reference sequence). V was shortened by 2 bases and J by 0 bases, with 7 bases between the two germline ends. This CDR3 has 13 residues. The CDR3: CSARPNMNTEAFF. Written as DNA, the CDR3 is TGCAGTGCTAGACCCAACATGAACACTGAAGCTTTCTTT.

This clonotype was seen a handful of times. V is TRBV5-1 and J is TRBJ2-3; the match to TRBD1 covers 11 bases. Germline lookup yields CDR1 SGHRS and CDR2 YFSETQ. With V trimmed by 0 bases and J by 4 bases, 4 bases remained unmatched. This CDR3 has 16 amino acids. CDR3 sequence reads: CASSLAGTGGADTQYF. The CDR3 DNA sequence: TGCGCCAGCAGCTTGGCCGGGACAGGGGGTGCAGATACGCAGTATTTT. The full variable domain, rest sourced from reference TRBV5-1 and TRBJ2-3, is KAGVTQTPRYLIKTRGQQVTLSCSPISGHRSVSWYQQTPGQGLQFLFEYFSETQRNKGNFPGRFSGRQFSNSRSEMNVSTLELGDSALYLCASSLAGTGGADTQYFGPGTRLTVL.

This clonotype was recorded a few times. The chain has TRBV12-3 or TRBV12-4 and TRBJ2-4, with 8 bases lining up with TRBD2. This CDR3 contains 15 residues. V trimming: 5 bases; J trimming: 1 base; junction bases outside the gene matches: 4. CDR3 residues: CASSTGGAAKNIQYF. The CDR3 nucleotides are TGTGCCAGCAGTACGGGGGGGGCCGCCAAAAACATTCAGTACTTC.

The chain uses TRBV9 and TRBJ2-5; D gene unclear. The CDR3 length is 13 residues. Trimming shortened V by 1 base and J by 4 bases, and 8 bases separated the two germline ends. CDR1 is SGDLS and CDR2 is YYNGEE in the germline V gene. The DNA of the CDR3 is TGTGCCAGCAGCGTACAGAAGGGAGAGACCCAGTACTTC. It specifies CASSVQKGETQYF.

In this sample, this clonotype turned up a few times. This chain links TRBV29-1 with TRBJ2-5; no clear D. The CDR3 is 12 amino acids. The germline V and J ends were trimmed by 4 bases and 1 base, with 7 bases remaining between them. Germline V lookup: CDR1 SQVTM, CDR2 ANQGSEA. CDR3 in amino acids: CSVVPTQETQYF. CDR3 coding DNA: TGCAGCGTTGTCCCGACCCAAGAGACCCAGTACTTC.

In DNA, the CDR3 is TGTGCCAGCACCCCTGGGGGGGTGTGGGATCAGCCCCAGCATTTT. Protein product: CASTPGGVWDQPQHF. The chain carries TRBV12-3 or TRBV12-4 and TRBJ1-5; perhaps TRBD1 as D (5 bases). The CDR3 loop spans 15 amino acids. V was shortened by 7 bases and J by 5 bases, with 18 bases between the two germline ends.

This clonotype has a handful of counts. The genes are TRBV20-1 and TRBJ2-2; D gene ambiguous. V was pared by 1 base and J by 11 bases, with 14 bases between. The CDR3 length is 13 residues. Germline V lookup: CDR1 DFQATT, CDR2 SNEGSKA (reference sequence). CDR3 in amino acids: CSARGVSGGELFF. CDR3 in DNA: TGCAGTGCTAGAGGCGTATCGGGTGGAGAGCTGTTTTTT.

The CDR3 nucleotides are TGTGCCAGCAGCACTCACGGACAGCCAACTAATGAAAAACTGTTTTTT. Translated: CASSTHGQPTNEKLFF. The genes are TRBV9 and TRBJ1-4, with D tentatively TRBD1 (6 bases). Trimming removed 4 bases from V and 0 bases from J, with 13 bases in between. CDR1 is SGDLS, CDR2 YYNGEE, per germline. The CDR3 is made up of 16 amino acids. Full variable domain (missing parts from reference TRBV9 and TRBJ1-4): DSGVTQTPKHLITATGQRVTLRCSPRSGDLSVYWYQQSLDQGLQFLIQYYNGEERAKGNILERFSAQQFPDLHSELNLSSLELGDSALYFCASSTHGQPTNEKLFFGSGTQLSVL.

The chain carries TRBV6-5 and TRBJ2-5; D not resolved. The germline V gene has CDR1 MNHEY and CDR2 SVGAGI. The CDR3 runs to 13 residues. Trimming pared 4 bases from V and 3 bases from J, leaving 9 bases between. The CDR3 sequence is CASSSVPKETQYF. The CDR3 nucleotides are TGTGCCAGCAGTTCCGTCCCGAAAGAGACCCAGTACTTC.

The chain employs TRBV7-7 and TRBJ2-3; D is undetermined. CDR1 and CDR2 from the germline V gene are SSHAT and FNYEAQ (reference sequence). This CDR3 is 13 amino acids long. V was cut by 4 bases and J by 2 bases, with 7 bases left in between. CDR3 amino acids: CASSSYHTDTQYF. The CDR3, as DNA: TGTGCCAGCAGCTCCTACCACACAGATACGCAGTATTTT.

The V call is TRBV7-3, the J call TRBJ2-5; 8 bases agree with TRBD1. CDR3 length: 15 amino acids. Trimming cost V 5 bases and J 1 base; bases outside gene matches: 6. Germline V gene data show CDR1 as SGHTA and CDR2 as FQGTGA. The CDR3 DNA sequence: TGTGCCAGCAGCCAAGGGACAGGAGCCCAAGAGACCCAGTACTTC. It codes for CASSQGTGAQETQYF.

The chain uses TRBV20-1 and TRBJ2-7, with D unclear. Per germline, CDR1 DFQATT and CDR2 SNEGSKA (reference sequence). The CDR3 length is 17 residues. V was trimmed by 4 bases and J by 1 base, leaving 23 bases between them. The CDR3 nucleotides read TGCAGTGCTACCCGCCCTAGTACGGCTACTATTTCCTACGAGCAGTACTTC. Its protein product is CSATRPSTATISYEQYF.

This chain joins TRBV6-1 and TRBJ2-5; 10 positions agree with TRBD1. Trimming removed 4 bases from V and 2 bases from J; junction bases left unmatched: 7. CDR1 and CDR2 from the germline V gene are MNHNS and SASEGT. The CDR3 extends over 16 amino acids. The CDR3 nucleotides are TGTGCCAGCAGTGTGGGACAGGGGCCACAGCAAGAGACCCAGTACTTC. Translating gives CASSVGQGPQQETQYF.

The V gene is TRBV20-1, the J gene TRBJ2-3, with D possibly matching TRBD2 (5 bases). Germline CDR1 and CDR2: DFQATT and SNEGSKA (reference sequence). CDR3 length: 15 residues. V gave up 0 bases and J gave up 1 base, with 11 bases separating them. CDR3 bases: TGCAGTGCTAGAGATAAAGACGGGGGCACAGATACGCAGTATTTT. Translation gives CSARDKDGGTDTQYF.